This note documents a single T cell receptor (beta chain) sequence. Produced via immunoSEQ multiplex PCR; TCRdb's table is partial and in-frame only. The repertoire has a few hundred thousand clones, around 89% of them found once; the top ten carry 1.5% to 2%. J lost 6 bases, V lost 6 bases, and 6 bases had no gene match. The length of the CDR3 is 13 residues. The entry originates in a study of blood T cell repertoires in COVID-19. The source material was peripheral blood. This sequence was found in a woman in her twenties or thirties with COVID-19, enrolled during active disease. V and J are TRBV12-3 or TRBV12-4 and TRBJ2-7; 9 nucleotides match TRBD1. In nucleotides, the CDR3 is TGTGCCAGCAGCCGGGGACAGGGTGCCGAGCAGTACTTC. This encodes CASSRGQGAEQYF.